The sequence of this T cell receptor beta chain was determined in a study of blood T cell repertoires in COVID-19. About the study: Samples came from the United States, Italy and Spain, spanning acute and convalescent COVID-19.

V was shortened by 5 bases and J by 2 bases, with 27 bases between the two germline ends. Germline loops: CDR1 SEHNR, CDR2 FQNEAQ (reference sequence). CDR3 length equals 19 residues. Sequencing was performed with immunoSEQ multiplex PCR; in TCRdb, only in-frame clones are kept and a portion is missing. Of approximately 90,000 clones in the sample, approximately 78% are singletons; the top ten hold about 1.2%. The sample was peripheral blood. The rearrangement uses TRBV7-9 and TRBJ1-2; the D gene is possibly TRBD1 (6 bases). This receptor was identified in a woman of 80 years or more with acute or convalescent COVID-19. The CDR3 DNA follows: TGTGCCAGCAGCAAGAATTTACAGGGTTTCGTGGTAGGCAACTATGGCTACACCTTC. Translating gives CASSKNLQGFVVGNYGYTF.